The TCR beta chain under discussion was sequenced for a study of cytomegalovirus exposure and HLA in healthy donors. Whole-study context: Caucasian-associated ancestry cluster membership applied to around 76% of approximately 400 genotyped donors.

Primers: 60 Vbeta forward and 13 Jbeta reverse. Method: immunoSEQ multiplex PCR; TCRdb's copy keeps in-frame clones and lacks some. Of some 150,000 clones listed, roughly 89% are singletons. The CDR3 totals 17 residues. Germline V gives CDR1 LNHNV, CDR2 YYDKDF (reference sequence). V lost 5 bases, J lost 4 bases, and 12 bases stayed unmatched. The receptor was derived from a woman aged 25 to 45 in good health and CMV-seronegative. The chain has TRBV15 and TRBJ2-3, with 10 bases fitting TRBD2. The source material was PBMCs. CDR3 sequence (DNA): TGTGCCACCAGCCAGCCCTCTAGCGGGAGTAGGTCAGATACGCAGTATTTT. Protein product: CATSQPSSGSRSDTQYF.